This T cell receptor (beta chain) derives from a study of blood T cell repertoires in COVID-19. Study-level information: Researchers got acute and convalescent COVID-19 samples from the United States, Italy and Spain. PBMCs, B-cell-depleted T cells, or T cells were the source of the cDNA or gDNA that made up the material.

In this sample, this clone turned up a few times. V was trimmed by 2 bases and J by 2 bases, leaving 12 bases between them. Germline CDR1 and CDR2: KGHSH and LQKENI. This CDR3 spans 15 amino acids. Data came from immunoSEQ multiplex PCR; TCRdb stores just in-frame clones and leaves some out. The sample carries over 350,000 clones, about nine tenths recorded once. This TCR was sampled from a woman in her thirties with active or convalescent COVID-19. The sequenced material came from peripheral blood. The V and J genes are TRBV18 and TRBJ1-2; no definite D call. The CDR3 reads CASSPVMSGNYGYTF. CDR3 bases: TGTGCCAGCTCACCAGTTATGTCCGGGAACTATGGCTACACCTTC. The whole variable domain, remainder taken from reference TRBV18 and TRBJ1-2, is NAGVMQNPRHLVRRRGQEARLRCSPMKGHSHVYWYRQLPEEGLKFMVYLQKENIIDESGMPKERFSAEFPKEGPSILRIQQVVRGDSAAYFCASSPVMSGNYGYTFGSGTRLTVV.